This T cell receptor beta chain was profiled in a study of OX40 agonist ivuxolimab in advanced cancers. Sequencing was performed with immunoSEQ multiplex PCR; in TCRdb, only in-frame clones are kept and a portion is missing. Of more than 35,000 clones in the sample, about 80% were seen once. Findings and caveats of the study: Within 6 weeks, CD4+ and CD8+ blood T cells expanded clonally at 0.1 to 3.0 mg/kg.

Trimming removed 5 bases from V and 1 base from J, with 11 bases in between. The CDR3 is 14 amino acids. The germline V gene has CDR1 SGHAT and CDR2 FQDESV (reference sequence). In regard to this clone: Antigen: not known.

This sequence was found in an adult with an advanced solid tumor such as melanoma, head and neck, liver or kidney cancer. The chain combines TRBV11-1 with TRBJ1-1; D is unresolved. Sample: CD4+ or CD8+ T cells sorted from blood, taken in a trial of the OX40 agonist ivuxolimab. Here the CDR3 DNA reads TGTGCCAGCAGCCGGACTGACCAGAACACTGAAGCTTTCTTT. Protein product: CASSRTDQNTEAFF. Complete variable domain (other parts from reference TRBV11-1 and TRBJ1-1): EAEVAQSPRYKITEKSQAVAFWCDPISGHATLYWYRQILGQGPELLVQFQDESVVDDSQLPKDRFSAERLKGVDSTLKIQPAELGDSAMYLCASSRTDQNTEAFFGQGTRLTVV.